The T cell receptor (beta chain) under discussion was sequenced for a study of cytomegalovirus exposure and HLA in healthy donors. A multiplex PCR was run with 60 Vbeta primers and 13 Jbeta primers. Here immunoSEQ multiplex PCR was the method, and the copy in TCRdb shows in-frame clones only, minus some. The sample has some 150,000 clones, approximately 81% seen once; the top ten hold about 2%. V dropped 6 bases and J dropped 3 bases, with 11 bases sitting between them. Germline loops: CDR1 SEHNR, CDR2 FQNEAQ (reference sequence). The CDR3 spans 13 residues. The V and J genes are TRBV7-9 and TRBJ1-1; D ambiguous. The sample taken for sequencing was PBMCs. This TCR was sampled from a woman aged 45-65 years in good health and CMV-seronegative. This chain's CDR3 is CASSLEVDTEAFF. The CDR3 region has the DNA TGTGCCAGCAGTTTGGAGGTGGACACTGAAGCTTTCTTT.